Below, 30 T cell receptor beta chains from the same sample are listed, as sequenced in a study of CD4 T cells in relation to SARS-CoV-2 and coronaviruses. The unexposed donors gave CD4+ T cells in about 2010-2019, prior to COVID-19. The cells were cultured for 10 days before CD4+ T cells were isolated. Clones were read by immunoSEQ multiplex PCR, and TCRdb kept only the in-frame ones, dropping some. The data contain roughly 20,000 clones, more than 65% of them singletons. No antigen has been identified for these receptors. The sample comprised CD4+ T cells from PBMCs, cultured in vitro. These receptors all stem from a human donor in good health.

This clone is labeled hyperexpanded. The CDR3: CASSLVATEQYF. CDR3 bases: TGTGCCAGCAGCTTAGTCGCGACCGAGCAGTACTTC. The chain is built from TRBV11-2 and TRBJ2-7, with D unresolved. V dropped 1 base and J dropped 6 bases, with 7 bases sitting between them. The CDR3 loop spans 12 amino acids. In germline, CDR1 is SGHAT, CDR2 FQNNGV.

The rearrangement links TRBV7-3 to TRBJ1-2; D remains unclear. Germline-derived CDR1 and CDR2 are SGHTA and FQGTGA. V gave up 2 bases and J gave up 0 bases, with 7 bases separating them. CDR3 length equals 14 residues. CDR3 in DNA: TGTGCCAGCAGCTTAGATGGGTCTAACTATGGCTACACCTTC. Its protein is CASSLDGSNYGYTF.

V is TRBV28 and J is TRBJ2-5, with D unclear. The length of the CDR3 is 14 residues. Per the germline V gene, CDR1 is MDHEN and CDR2 is SYDVKM. Trimming removed 4 bases from V and 5 bases from J, with 14 bases in between. In DNA, the CDR3 is TGTGCCAGCAGTTCCCCGGGCGTATCGGAGACCCAGTACTTC. Residues: CASSSPGVSETQYF.

The V call is TRBV15, the J call TRBJ2-5, with 8 positions matching TRBD1. V was pared by 4 bases and J by 5 bases, with 9 bases of the junction left unmatched. Germline CDR1 reads LNHNV; CDR2 reads YYDKDF (reference sequence). This CDR3 is built from 15 residues. CDR3 bases: TGTGCCACCAGCAAATCTCGACAGGGGTGGGAGACCCAGTACTTC. This encodes CATSKSRQGWETQYF.

CDR3 region: CASSRAGRTEAFF. CDR3 nucleotides: TGTGCCAGTAGTCGGGCAGGGCGGACTGAAGCTTTCTTT. This rearrangement joins TRBV19 to TRBJ1-1; D possibly corresponds to TRBD1 (5 bases). From germline, CDR1 is LNHDA and CDR2 SQIVND (reference sequence). This CDR3 has 13 residues. Trimming cost V 5 bases and J 5 bases, with 12 bases left between them.

The chain is built from TRBV14 and TRBJ2-1; 7 bases match TRBD1. Germline V gene sequence: CDR1 SGHDN, CDR2 FVKESK. This CDR3 has 16 amino acids. The V gene end was trimmed by 1 base and the J gene end by 4 bases; junction bases not matched to a gene: 7. CDR3 nucleotides: TGTGCCAGCAGCCAAGCATGGGGGACAGCTTACAATGAGCAGTTCTTC. This sequence encodes CASSQAWGTAYNEQFF.

A single count supports this clone. V is TRBV28 and J is TRBJ2-7; TRBD1 matches 7 bases. With V trimmed by 8 bases and J by 3 bases, 10 bases remained unmatched. This CDR3 has 14 amino acids. Germline lookup yields CDR1 MDHEN and CDR2 SYDVKM. The CDR3 region has the DNA TGTGCCAGCGACCCACAGGGGTCTCACTACGAGCAGTACTTC. As protein: CASDPQGSHYEQYF.

The sample holds a few counts of this clone. The genes are TRBV27 and TRBJ2-7, with 13 bases that match TRBD2. Germline V gene data show CDR1 as MNHEY and CDR2 as SMNVEV (reference sequence). This CDR3 is 15 amino acids long. J lost 5 bases, V lost 5 bases, and 6 bases had no gene match. The CDR3 region is CASSPLAGGPDEQYF. The DNA of the CDR3 is TGTGCCAGCAGTCCACTAGCGGGAGGGCCCGACGAGCAGTACTTC.

The genes are TRBV4-1 and TRBJ1-1, with 9 bases identical to TRBD1. CDR1 and CDR2 (germline): MGHRA, YSYEKL. The CDR3 loop spans 13 amino acids. The V segment lost 4 bases and the J segment 4 bases; nucleotides outside the gene matches: 1. CDR3 sequence (DNA): TGCGCCAGCAGCCTGGGACAGGGCACTGAAGCTTTCTTT. Amino acids: CASSLGQGTEAFF.

The V call is TRBV2, the J call TRBJ1-1; D unclear. The CDR3 covers 13 residues. Trimming stripped 3 bases from V and 2 bases from J, with 7 bases between. Germline CDR1 SNHLY, CDR2 FYNNEI. The CDR3 here is CASSELENTEAFF. In DNA, the CDR3 is TGTGCCAGCAGTGAGCTAGAAAACACTGAAGCTTTCTTT. The variable domain in full, with the rest retrieved from reference TRBV2 and TRBJ1-1, is EPEVTQTPSHQVTQMGQEVILRCVPISNHLYFYWYRQILGQKVEFLVSFYNNEISEKSEIFDDQFSVERPDGSNFTLKIRSTKLEDSAMYFCASSELENTEAFFGQGTRLTVV.

This clone ranks as large. The rearrangement uses TRBV7-3 and TRBJ1-1; maybe TRBD1 (6 bases). Trimming pared 3 bases from V and 4 bases from J, leaving 15 bases between. The V gene's germline CDR1 is SGHTA and CDR2 FQGTGA. The CDR3 contains 15 residues. The CDR3 nucleotides read TGTGCCAGCAGCTTCGGCAGGGGATTCGGCACTGAAGCTTTCTTT. It specifies CASSFGRGFGTEAFF.

This CDR3 reads CASSLREVGQPQHF. The CDR3, as DNA: TGTGCCAGCAGTTTACGGGAGGTAGGACAGCCCCAGCATTTT. The chain has TRBV27 and TRBJ1-5; D is uncertain. This CDR3 region has 14 residues. Trimming pared 2 bases from V and 7 bases from J, leaving 12 bases between. CDR1 MNHEY and CDR2 SMNVEV come from the germline V gene (reference sequence).

This clone has just one count. The rearrangement links TRBV14 to TRBJ1-4; D might be TRBD1 (5 bases). Germline V gene data show CDR1 as SGHDN and CDR2 as FVKESK. V lost 4 bases to trimming and J lost 5 bases, with 8 bases between them. This CDR3 has 13 amino acids. In DNA, the CDR3 is TGTGCCAGCAGCCGGGGGTCAAATGAAAAACTGTTTTTT. It encodes CASSRGSNEKLFF.

This chain links TRBV5-6 with TRBJ2-7; 9 nucleotides line up with TRBD1. CDR3 length equals 15 residues. With 3 bases clipped from V and 7 bases from J, the junction kept 11 bases outside the gene matches. The germline V gene has CDR1 SGHDT and CDR2 YYEEEE. In nucleotides, the CDR3 is TGTGCCAGCAGCTCGGGGGGACAGGGTTTTTATGAGCAGTACTTC. Protein sequence: CASSSGGQGFYEQYF.

The rearrangement links TRBV19 to TRBJ2-7; 11 nucleotides agree with TRBD1. This CDR3 comprises 18 residues. Germline values: CDR1 LNHDA, CDR2 SQIVND (reference sequence). The V gene end was trimmed by 3 bases and the J gene end by 2 bases; junction bases not matched to a gene: 12. The CDR3 protein is CASSMSRTGGASAYEQYF. The CDR3 nucleotides are TGTGCCAGTAGTATGTCGAGGACAGGGGGCGCATCAGCCTACGAGCAGTACTTC.

This rearrangement joins TRBV27 to TRBJ2-3, with 15 bases lining up with TRBD2. Trimming cost V 5 bases and J 1 base; bases outside gene matches: 10. Germline assignment: CDR1 MNHEY and CDR2 SMNVEV (reference sequence). The CDR3 consists of 19 residues. The CDR3 here is CASSRGLAGGSSGTDTQYF. The CDR3 DNA follows: TGTGCCAGCAGTAGAGGACTAGCGGGAGGGTCCTCCGGCACAGATACGCAGTATTTT.

This chain uses TRBV27 with TRBJ1-2, with D unresolved. There are 18 residues in the CDR3. The V end lost 3 bases, the J end lost 0 bases, and 20 bases lay between the germline ends. Germline assignment: CDR1 MNHEY and CDR2 SMNVEV (reference sequence). CDR3 residues: CASSFLPPTVLANYGYTF. In nucleotides, the CDR3 is TGTGCCAGCAGTTTCTTACCCCCTACAGTGTTAGCTAACTATGGCTACACCTTC.

The rearrangement uses TRBV5-4 and TRBJ1-3; a weak D match, TRBD1 (5 bases). CDR1 and CDR2 (germline): SGHNT, YYREEE (reference sequence). V was pared by 1 base and J by 3 bases, with 5 bases between. The CDR3 has 13 amino acids. The CDR3: CASSLQGGNTIYF. In DNA, the CDR3 is TGTGCCAGCAGCTTGCAGGGTGGAAACACCATATATTTT.

The genes are TRBV11-3 and TRBJ2-1; tentatively, D is TRBD1 (6 bases). CDR3 size: 12 residues. Trimming stripped 4 bases from V and 12 bases from J, with 13 bases between. CDR1 and CDR2 (germline): SGHNT, YENEEA. In nucleotides, the CDR3 is TGTGCCAGCAGCTCAGAACAGGGTCGGCAGTTCTTC. Its translation is CASSSEQGRQFF.

The genes are TRBV24-1 and TRBJ2-7; 9 bases align to TRBD1. CDR3 length: 16 amino acids. The V and J ends lost 2 bases and 0 bases, in that order; junction bases with no gene match: 4. Germline lookup yields CDR1 KGHDR and CDR2 SFDVKD. The DNA for the CDR3 is TGTGCCACCAGTGATTCAGGGACAGGGAGCTCCTACGAGCAGTACTTC. Its translation: CATSDSGTGSSYEQYF.

CDR3: CASSPPGVLETQYF. The CDR3 region has the DNA TGTGCCAGCAGCCCACCGGGGGTCCTGGAGACCCAGTACTTC. V is TRBV7-8 and J is TRBJ2-5, with D tentatively TRBD2 (6 bases). Germline V gene lookup returns CDR1 SGHVS and CDR2 FQNEAQ. CDR3 length: 14 amino acids. Trimming took 5 bases from V and 5 from J, leaving 15 bases between them. Full variable domain (outside the CDR3, taken from reference TRBV7-8 and TRBJ2-5): GAGVSQSPRYKVAKRGQDVALRCDPISGHVSLFWYQQALGQGPEFLTYFQNEAQLDKSGLPSDRFFAERPEGSVSTLKIQRTQQEDSAVYLCASSPPGVLETQYFGPGTRLLVL.

The V gene is TRBV5-1, the J gene TRBJ1-6; 8 positions agree with TRBD1. CDR3 length: 14 amino acids. V shed 4 bases and J 5 bases; nucleotides not matched to a gene: 2. Germline CDR1 is SGHRS and CDR2 is YFSETQ. Here the CDR3 DNA reads TGCGCCAGCAGCACAGGGGGAAATAATTCACCCCTCCACTTT. This translates into CASSTGGNNSPLHF.

The chain carries TRBV15 and TRBJ1-4, with a weak D call TRBD1 (6 bases). With 3 bases removed from V and 4 bases from J, the gap between germline ends came to 9 bases. The CDR3 has 14 amino acids. Germline V gives CDR1 LNHNV, CDR2 YYDKDF (reference sequence). As DNA, the CDR3 is TGTGCCACCAGCAGCAGGGGAAATAATGAAAAACTGTTTTTT. It specifies CATSSRGNNEKLFF.

The V and J genes are TRBV27 and TRBJ2-2; TRBD2 agrees at 11 bases. V was pared by 2 bases and J by 4 bases, with 6 bases of the junction left unmatched. The CDR3 is made up of 17 amino acids. The V gene's germline CDR1 is MNHEY and CDR2 SMNVEV (reference sequence). CDR3: CASSLQLAGVSTGELFF. CDR3 sequence (DNA): TGTGCCAGCAGTTTACAACTAGCGGGAGTATCCACCGGGGAGCTGTTTTTT.

DNA of the CDR3: TGTGCCAGGCGGAGGGATGGAAACACCATATATTTT. Residues: CARRRDGNTIYF. The gene calls are TRBV19 and TRBJ1-3; D unclear. Germline V gene lookup returns CDR1 LNHDA and CDR2 SQIVND (reference sequence). The length of the CDR3 is 12 residues. Trimming stripped 9 bases from V and 3 bases from J, with 9 bases between.

V is TRBV24-1 and J is TRBJ1-2; D might be TRBD1 (6 bases). The germline gives CDR1 KGHDR, CDR2 SFDVKD. This CDR3 is built from 13 residues. The V gene lost 12 bases and the J gene lost 7 bases, with 20 bases spanning the gap. CDR3 sequence (DNA): TGTGCCGCCTCGGGGACATCCGCCCTTGGCTACACCTTC. Translating gives CAASGTSALGYTF.

The chain is built from TRBV18 and TRBJ1-4; D is ambiguous. V dropped 2 bases and J dropped 8 bases, with 15 bases sitting between them. The CDR3 has 15 residues. Per germline, CDR1 KGHSH and CDR2 LQKENI. The CDR3 loop is CASSPTGYDGEKLFF. Here the CDR3 DNA reads TGTGCCAGCTCACCAACCGGGTACGACGGGGAAAAACTGTTTTTT.

The chain couples TRBV19 to TRBJ2-7; the D call may be TRBD1 or TRBD2 (6 bases each). CDR3 length: 13 amino acids. The germline gives CDR1 LNHDA, CDR2 SQIVND (reference sequence). V gave up 7 bases and J gave up 3 bases, with 13 bases separating them. Here the CDR3 DNA reads TGTGCCAGTATCTGGGGGGACATCTACGAGCAGTACTTC. Amino acids: CASIWGDIYEQYF.

This chain links TRBV3-1 (or the pseudogene TRBV3-2) with TRBJ1-2; D ambiguous. The CDR3 has 13 residues. The germline V gene has CDR1 LGHDT and CDR2 YNNKEL (reference sequence). The V end lost 0 bases, the J end lost 7 bases, and 9 bases lay between the germline ends. The CDR3 nucleotides are TGTGCCAGCAGCCAAGAGAGGGCATCTGGCTACACCTTC. Protein: CASSQERASGYTF.

This rearrangement joins TRBV5-8 to TRBJ2-5; 10 bases map to TRBD1. The germline CDR1 and CDR2 sequences are SGHTS and YDEGEE. V was clipped by 0 bases and J by 7 bases; unmatched bases: 3. CDR3 length equals 14 residues. Here the CDR3 reads CASSLGTGGVTQYF. The DNA of the CDR3 is TGTGCCAGCAGCTTGGGGACAGGGGGTGTGACCCAGTACTTC.